The rows below give T cell receptor beta chains drawn from one sample of a study of OX40 agonist ivuxolimab in advanced cancers. Generated by immunoSEQ multiplex PCR, the TCRdb table keeps only in-frame clones and is missing some. The repertoire holds about 55,000 clones, about 80% seen once, with around 4.5% in the top ten. This specimen consisted of CD4+ or CD8+ T cells sorted from blood, obtained in a trial of the OX40 agonist ivuxolimab. These receptors originate from an adult with an advanced solid tumor such as melanoma, head and neck, liver or kidney cancer. Each CDR3 is given with its conserved first and last residue. Each record gives: V gene, clone size, D gene, J gene, CDR3 protein, CDR3 DNA. A D gene is named only where the DNA matches it firmly. Where a row states a size, it is once, few, many or the class of an expanded clone; other rows omit it.

v_call: TRBV18; clone_size: -; d_call: TRBD1; j_call: TRBJ1-2; cdr3_aa: CASSPQGAGYGYTF; cdr3_nt: TGTGCCAGCTCACCACAGGGGGCGGGCTATGGCTACACCTTC
v_call: TRBV19; clone_size: few; d_call: -; j_call: TRBJ1-1; cdr3_aa: CASSIGGMSTEAFF; cdr3_nt: TGTGCCAGTAGTATAGGAGGGATGTCGACTGAAGCTTTCTTT
v_call: TRBV6-5; clone_size: few; d_call: TRBD1; j_call: TRBJ1-2; cdr3_aa: CASSRHRGMDGYTF; cdr3_nt: TGTGCCAGCAGTAGACACAGGGGTATGGATGGCTACACCTTC
v_call: TRBV7-9; clone_size: -; d_call: -; j_call: TRBJ2-1; cdr3_aa: CASSSRLGLYNEQFF; cdr3_nt: TGTGCCAGCAGCTCGCGACTAGGGCTGTACAATGAGCAGTTCTTC
v_call: TRBV7-2; clone_size: -; d_call: TRBD1; j_call: TRBJ2-7; cdr3_aa: CASSFGSGTGGVEQYF; cdr3_nt: TGTGCCAGCAGCTTTGGGTCCGGGACAGGGGGAGTGGAGCAGTACTTC
v_call: TRBV6-1; clone_size: -; d_call: -; j_call: TRBJ2-6; cdr3_aa: CASSEESGIAGANVLTF; cdr3_nt: TGTGCCAGCAGTGAAGAGTCTGGGATCGCTGGGGCCAACGTCCTGACTTTC
v_call: TRBV27; clone_size: -; d_call: -; j_call: TRBJ2-7; cdr3_aa: CASSLYGERPYEQYF; cdr3_nt: TGTGCCAGCAGTTTATATGGCGAGAGACCCTACGAGCAGTACTTC
v_call: TRBV19; clone_size: -; d_call: -; j_call: TRBJ1-2; cdr3_aa: CASSLDRSLYGYTF; cdr3_nt: TGTGCCAGTAGTCTAGACAGATCCCTGTATGGCTACACCTTC
v_call: TRBV6-5; clone_size: few; d_call: TRBD1; j_call: TRBJ1-6; cdr3_aa: CASRDRGNSPLHF; cdr3_nt: TGTGCCAGCAGGGACAGGGGGAATTCACCCCTCCACTTT
v_call: TRBV6-1; clone_size: -; d_call: TRBD1; j_call: TRBJ1-5; cdr3_aa: CASSEERGRRPQHF; cdr3_nt: TGTGCCAGCAGTGAAGAAAGGGGGCGCAGGCCCCAGCATTTT
v_call: TRBV9; clone_size: few; d_call: -; j_call: TRBJ2-1; cdr3_aa: CASSVAVSSYNEQFF; cdr3_nt: TGTGCCAGCAGCGTAGCGGTAAGCTCCTACAATGAGCAGTTCTTC
v_call: TRBV2; clone_size: -; d_call: -; j_call: TRBJ1-1; cdr3_aa: CASSVDLATEAFF; cdr3_nt: TGTGCCAGCAGTGTGGACCTTGCCACTGAAGCTTTCTTT
v_call: TRBV5-4; clone_size: few; d_call: -; j_call: TRBJ1-1; cdr3_aa: CASSFMGNTEAFF; cdr3_nt: TGTGCCAGCAGCTTCATGGGAAACACTGAAGCTTTCTTT
v_call: TRBV9; clone_size: few; d_call: TRBD2; j_call: TRBJ2-3; cdr3_aa: CASSVDDLAGPGGEWQYF; cdr3_nt: TGTGCCAGCAGCGTAGACGACCTAGCGGGACCGGGGGGGGAGTGGCAGTATTTT
v_call: TRBV10-2; clone_size: -; d_call: -; j_call: TRBJ2-5; cdr3_aa: CASRGGETQYF; cdr3_nt: TGCGCCAGCAGAGGGGGAGAGACCCAGTACTTC
v_call: TRBV6-1; clone_size: -; d_call: -; j_call: TRBJ1-4; cdr3_aa: CATNRAPNEKLFF; cdr3_nt: TGTGCCACCAATCGGGCCCCTAATGAAAAACTGTTTTTT
v_call: TRBV10-3; clone_size: -; d_call: -; j_call: TRBJ1-2; cdr3_aa: CATLTAVYGYTF; cdr3_nt: TGTGCCACCTTGACGGCCGTCTATGGCTACACCTTC
v_call: TRBV5-1; clone_size: -; d_call: -; j_call: TRBJ1-1; cdr3_aa: CASSLGGVGAFF; cdr3_nt: TGCGCCAGCAGCTTGGGTGGGGTCGGAGCTTTCTTT
v_call: TRBV5-5; clone_size: few; d_call: -; j_call: TRBJ2-1; cdr3_aa: CASSLRRDSYNEQFF; cdr3_nt: TGTGCCAGCAGCCTTCGGCGGGACTCCTACAATGAGCAGTTCTTC
v_call: TRBV10-3; clone_size: -; d_call: -; j_call: TRBJ1-2; cdr3_aa: CAIGGLINYGYTF; cdr3_nt: TGTGCCATCGGCGGACTCATTAACTATGGCTACACCTTC
v_call: TRBV10-3; clone_size: -; d_call: TRBD1; j_call: TRBJ1-5; cdr3_aa: CAISESKTGGWGNQPQHF; cdr3_nt: TGTGCCATCAGTGAGTCGAAAACAGGGGGCTGGGGCAATCAGCCCCAGCATTTT
v_call: TRBV5-1; clone_size: medium-sized; d_call: -; j_call: TRBJ1-1; cdr3_aa: CASSAVWGGRHEAFF; cdr3_nt: TGCGCCAGCAGCGCGGTTTGGGGGGGCAGGCATGAAGCTTTCTTT
v_call: TRBV19; clone_size: -; d_call: TRBD1; j_call: TRBJ2-3; cdr3_aa: CASRSRTGGTDTQYF; cdr3_nt: TGTGCCAGTAGATCCCGGACAGGAGGCACAGATACGCAGTATTTT
v_call: TRBV18; clone_size: -; d_call: TRBD1; j_call: TRBJ1-2; cdr3_aa: CASSPATGQGWGGYTF; cdr3_nt: TGTGCCAGCTCACCCGCGACAGGACAGGGGTGGGGTGGCTACACCTTC
v_call: TRBV9; clone_size: -; d_call: -; j_call: TRBJ2-1; cdr3_aa: CASSVAEAGLNQFF; cdr3_nt: TGTGCCAGCAGCGTAGCCGAGGCAGGGTTAAATCAGTTCTTC
v_call: TRBV21-1; clone_size: -; d_call: -; j_call: TRBJ2-7; cdr3_aa: CASSKQGSREQYF; cdr3_nt: TGTGCCAGCAGCAAACAGGGGTCCCGCGAGCAGTACTTC
v_call: TRBV14; clone_size: few; d_call: -; j_call: TRBJ2-5; cdr3_aa: CASSHPGTPKETQYF; cdr3_nt: TGTGCCAGCAGCCACCCCGGGACTCCGAAAGAGACCCAGTACTTC
v_call: TRBV19; clone_size: -; d_call: -; j_call: TRBJ2-5; cdr3_aa: CASSIGPRETQYF; cdr3_nt: TGTGCCAGTAGTATAGGCCCTCGGGAGACCCAGTACTTC
v_call: TRBV9; clone_size: once; d_call: -; j_call: TRBJ2-2; cdr3_aa: CASGIRQLNTGELFF; cdr3_nt: TGTGCCAGCGGCATCCGACAGCTTAACACCGGGGAGCTGTTTTTT